The 23 T cell receptor beta chains below were found in one sample sequenced in a study of blood T cell repertoires in COVID-19. Assay: immunoSEQ multiplex PCR; the TCRdb copy retains only in-frame clones and omits some. The sample yields roughly 300,000 clones, about 93% seen once. The specimen sequenced was peripheral blood. These receptors were taken from a woman in her thirties with COVID-19, enrolled during active disease.

The chain's CDR3 is CASSFGASGRSLNNEQFF. The CDR3 DNA is TGCGCCAGCAGCTTTGGGGCTAGCGGGAGGAGCCTAAACAATGAGCAGTTCTTC. This chain joins TRBV5-1 and TRBJ2-1; 11 bases match TRBD2. V lost 2 bases and J lost 5; bases outside the gene matches: 12. The germline gives CDR1 SGHRS, CDR2 YFSETQ. This CDR3 contains 18 residues.

The chain recombines TRBV5-1 with TRBJ2-3; 8 nucleotides line up with TRBD2. The length of the CDR3 is 15 residues. Germline CDR1 SGHRS, CDR2 YFSETQ. V dropped 0 bases and J dropped 6; count of bases not matched to a gene: 6. The CDR3 protein is CASSLEGTSYDTQYF. CDR3 DNA sequence: TGCGCCAGCAGCTTGGAAGGGACTAGTTACGATACGCAGTATTTT.

This clone turned up a few times. As DNA, the CDR3 is TGTGCCTGGCAGATGAACACTGAAGCTTTCTTT. This translates into CAWQMNTEAFF. The chain joins TRBV30 to TRBJ1-1; D remains ambiguous. The CDR3 has 11 residues. Trimming took 5 bases from V and 0 from J, leaving 4 bases between them. Germline CDR1 and CDR2: GTSNPN and SVGIG (reference sequence).

The rearrangement uses TRBV4-3 and TRBJ2-7, with D possibly matching TRBD1 (5 bases). CDR3 length: 14 residues. Germline CDR1 is LGHNA and CDR2 is YSLEER. Trimming removed 3 bases at V and 1 base at J, with 10 bases between. The CDR3 loop is CASSQGLTSYEQYF. The CDR3 DNA reads TGCGCCAGCAGCCAGGGGCTTACATCCTACGAGCAGTACTTC.

V usage is TRBV27 and J usage is TRBJ2-1; 9 bases line up with TRBD2. This CDR3 has 14 amino acids. The V and J ends lost 5 bases and 2 bases, in that order; junction bases with no gene match: 1. Looked up from germline, CDR1 is MNHEY and CDR2 is SMNVEV (reference sequence). The CDR3 sequence: CASSRLAAYNEQFF. In DNA form, the CDR3 reads TGTGCCAGCAGTCGACTAGCGGCCTACAATGAGCAGTTCTTC.

The V call is TRBV2, the J call TRBJ2-5; the match to TRBD2 covers 13 bases. The CDR3 loop spans 15 amino acids. With 6 bases clipped from V and 3 bases from J, the junction kept 4 bases outside the gene matches. Germline V gene lookup returns CDR1 SNHLY and CDR2 FYNNEI. The CDR3 nucleotides are TGTGCCAGCAGGGATGGACTAGCGGGAGAAGAGACCCAGTACTTC. This gives the protein CASRDGLAGEETQYF. Filled out from reference TRBV2 and TRBJ2-5, the complete variable domain reads EPEVTQTPSHQVTQMGQEVILRCVPISNHLYFYWYRQILGQKVEFLVSFYNNEISEKSEIFDDQFSVERPDGSNFTLKIRSTKLEDSAMYFCASRDGLAGEETQYFGPGTRLLVL.

This chain uses TRBV28 with TRBJ1-4; perhaps TRBD1 as D (6 bases). The CDR3 extends over 16 amino acids. With 3 bases removed from V and 4 bases from J, the gap between germline ends came to 15 bases. CDR1 and CDR2 (germline): MDHEN, SYDVKM. The chain's CDR3 is CASSFGVRGFNEKLFF. In nucleotides, the CDR3 is TGTGCCAGCAGTTTTGGTGTCAGGGGTTTTAATGAAAAACTGTTTTTT. Together with reference TRBV28 and TRBJ1-4, the CDR3 gives the full variable domain: DVKVTQSSRYLVKRTGEKVFLECVQDMDHENMFWYRQDPGLGLRLIYFSYDVKMKEKGDIPEGYSVSREKKERFSLILESASTNQTSMYLCASSFGVRGFNEKLFFGSGTQLSVL.

The chain is built from TRBV6-5 and TRBJ2-7; D remains ambiguous. V lost 8 bases to trimming and J lost 6 bases, with 17 bases between them. The CDR3 runs 13 residues. Germline CDR1 and CDR2: MNHEY and SVGAGI. CDR3 sequence reads: CASSGLVGGEQYF. CDR3 sequence (DNA): TGTGCCAGCTCCGGATTGGTAGGCGGCGAGCAGTACTTC.

The V and J genes are TRBV28 and TRBJ1-2; no definite D call. From germline, CDR1 is MDHEN and CDR2 SYDVKM. V shed 5 bases and J shed 5 bases, with 18 bases lying between them. The CDR3 sequence is 15 residues long. The CDR3: CASSPRILPRYGYTF. In DNA, the CDR3 is TGTGCCAGCAGTCCCCGGATCCTACCGAGGTATGGCTACACCTTC.

The V gene is TRBV2, the J gene TRBJ2-3, with D maybe TRBD2 (6 bases). The CDR3 is 15 residues long. Trimming pared 10 bases from V and 2 bases from J, leaving 19 bases between. In germline, CDR1 is SNHLY, CDR2 FYNNEI. The CDR3 spells CAIETSSGNTDTQYF. CDR3 bases: TGTGCCATCGAGACTAGTTCGGGTAACACAGATACGCAGTATTTT.

The V call is TRBV6-5, the J call TRBJ2-1, with unresolved D. Germline CDR1 MNHEY, CDR2 SVGAGI. Deletions cut 2 bases from V and 6 bases from J, with 8 bases between. The CDR3 runs to 13 residues. The CDR3 nucleotides read TGTGCCAGCAGTTACCGAGGTGGCAATGAGCAGTTCTTC. Translation: CASSYRGGNEQFF.

The chain uses TRBV6-2 or TRBV6-3 and TRBJ1-1; no definite D call. Germline V gene sequence: CDR1 MNHEY, CDR2 SVGEGT. Trimming stripped 2 bases from V and 1 base from J, with 14 bases between. This CDR3 has 16 residues. The chain's CDR3 is CASSYPALPGNTEAFF. The CDR3 DNA sequence: TGTGCCAGCAGTTACCCCGCCCTCCCAGGGAACACTGAAGCTTTCTTT.

This clone was seen only once. The chain links TRBV4-2 to TRBJ2-1, with 12 nucleotides matching TRBD2. Germline CDR1 reads LGHNA; CDR2 reads YNFKEQ. CDR3 length: 14 residues. Unmatched junction bases numbered 9, after V lost 8 bases and J lost 10 bases. The CDR3 nucleotides read TGTGCCAGCGTACAGACTAGCGGGGGCGGGGAGCAGTTCTTC. Translation gives CASVQTSGGGEQFF.

The chain employs TRBV13 and TRBJ1-2, with 10 nucleotides matching TRBD1. With 0 bases clipped from V and 4 bases from J, the junction kept 5 bases outside the gene matches. The CDR3 has 16 amino acids. CDR1 and CDR2 (germline): PRHDT, FYEKMQ (reference sequence). The CDR3, as DNA: TGTGCCAGCAGCTTAGGGCCGGGACAGGGGACCTATGGCTACACCTTC. Its protein product is CASSLGPGQGTYGYTF.

In this sample, this clone turned up once. The chain couples TRBV7-8 to TRBJ2-7; D possibly corresponds to TRBD1 (6 bases). The CDR3 has 15 amino acids. The germline V gene encodes CDR1 SGHVS and CDR2 FQNEAQ. V lost 1 base and J 3 bases, leaving 13 bases between the germline ends. Here the CDR3 reads CASSLVDGTYYEQYF. CDR3 in DNA: TGTGCCAGCAGCTTAGTAGACGGGACATACTACGAGCAGTACTTC.

This clone is a singleton in its sample. The chain couples TRBV7-2 to TRBJ2-1, with 9 bases lining up with TRBD2. Germline assignment: CDR1 SGHTA and CDR2 FQGNSA. The ends lost 1 base at V and 6 bases at J; junction bases unmatched: 1. This CDR3 is built from 14 residues. CDR3 coding DNA: TGTGCCAGCAGCTTAGTAGCGGGAGTCAATGAGCAGTTCTTC. Protein product: CASSLVAGVNEQFF.

This chain links TRBV9 with TRBJ2-1; 12 bases are shared with TRBD2. The trim removed 3 bases at V and 5 bases at J, leaving 12 bases unmatched. The CDR3 has 18 amino acids. CDR1 is SGDLS, CDR2 YYNGEE, per germline. The CDR3 bases are TGTGCCAGCAGCGCCGACGCCCGACTAGCGGGAGTCAACAATGAGCAGTTCTTC. It codes for CASSADARLAGVNNEQFF.

The rearrangement links TRBV6-5 to TRBJ2-7; 7 nucleotides match TRBD2. After removal of 4 bases from V and 5 bases from J, the junction contained 2 bases not matched to a gene. Germline V gene data show CDR1 as MNHEY and CDR2 as SVGAGI. The CDR3 sequence is 12 residues long. CDR3 DNA: TGTGCCAGCAGTTGGGAGGGGAACGAGCAGTACTTC. This gives the protein CASSWEGNEQYF.

This sequence joins TRBV30 and TRBJ1-4; 10 bases are a match to TRBD1. The CDR3 extends over 15 amino acids. V gave up 3 bases and J gave up 8 bases; unmatched junction bases: 9. Looked up from germline, CDR1 is GTSNPN and CDR2 is SVGIG (reference sequence). The CDR3 DNA reads TGTGCCTGGAGGCGACCGGGACAGGGGAACGAAAAACTGTTTTTT. Its protein is CAWRRPGQGNEKLFF.

This clone was found once. This chain links TRBV19 with TRBJ2-2; D is unclear. Trimming took off 5 bases at V and 5 bases at J, with 9 bases between the two ends. The CDR3 is made up of 13 amino acids. Looked up from germline, CDR1 is LNHDA and CDR2 is SQIVND (reference sequence). Here the CDR3 reads CASSSQRTGELFF. Written as DNA, the CDR3 is TGTGCCAGTAGTTCTCAGAGGACCGGGGAGCTGTTTTTT.

The J gene is TRBJ2-7, the V gene TRBV7-9, with D hard to call. Trimming removed 0 bases at V and 2 bases at J, with 8 bases between. This CDR3 spans 14 amino acids. Germline lookup yields CDR1 SEHNR and CDR2 FQNEAQ (reference sequence). CDR3 sequence reads: CASSLAAPAYEQYF. The CDR3 DNA reads TGTGCCAGCAGCTTAGCGGCACCAGCCTACGAGCAGTACTTC.

This rearrangement joins TRBV5-4 to TRBJ1-2; 9 bases fit TRBD1. This CDR3 contains 13 residues. V trimming: 4 bases; J trimming: 8 bases; junction bases outside the gene matches: 6. Germline CDR1 and CDR2: SGHNT and YYREEE (reference sequence). Here the CDR3 reads CASSGRTGDGYTF. For the CDR3, the DNA is TGTGCCAGCAGCGGCAGGACAGGGGACGGCTACACCTTC.

This clone was seen a handful of times. The chain links TRBV30 to TRBJ1-1, with D unclear. The CDR3 length is 15 residues. Germline lookup yields CDR1 GTSNPN and CDR2 SVGIG (reference sequence). The germline V and J ends were trimmed by 1 base and 3 bases, with 15 bases remaining between them. In nucleotides, the CDR3 is TGTGCCTGGAGTGGACCGGGATCCGGGTACACTGAAGCTTTCTTT. The encoded protein is CAWSGPGSGYTEAFF.